What follows is one T cell receptor beta chain and its context. Samples each had at least 6 micrograms of total RNA extracted. Germline CDR1 ENHRY, CDR2 SYGVKD. J was trimmed by 0 bases and V by 4 bases; bases with no gene match: 6. The CDR3 totals 15 residues. Using a J-beta primer mix together with a sample-barcoded 5' primer, a second PCR was run for about 6 to 11 cycles. No fewer than 2.5 million CDR3-containing paired-end reads came from each sample. Each CDR3 protein is one row after TCRdb ran MiXCR on the 5' RACE reads. The profile shows 1.5 million to 1.9 million distinct CDR3 sequences, approximately 39% of them singletons. The sample comes from a study of blood T cells in healthy people across ages.

The chain is built from TRBV10-3 and TRBJ2-7, with 7 nucleotides matching TRBD1. The sequencing sample was made of blood. The TCR comes from a woman between 18 and 29 years old in good health. The DNA for the CDR3 is TGTGCCATCAGTGGTGGACAGGAGAGCTCCTACGAGCAGTACTTC. Residues: CAISGGQESSYEQYF.